This T cell receptor beta chain was found in a study of graft-versus-host responses after intestinal transplantation. Study at large: Anti-thymocyte globulin served as induction for all recipients, who then took tacrolimus and steroids for roughly 3 years. Study outcomes and limitations: Recipient-marrow GvH clones were detected, some having first appeared in ileum or blood. Declines in HvG clones occurring early post-transplant were associated with peak circulating GvH clone levels.

Tissue from the graft was processed to free its intraepithelial and lamina propria lymphocytes. Data came from immunoSEQ multiplex PCR; TCRdb stores just in-frame clones and leaves some out. The repertoire holds about 4,300 clones, with more than 70% as singletons. With regard to this clone: The antigen is not known.

Germline trimming cut 8 bases from V and 2 bases from J; bases unmatched to any gene: 4. The germline CDR1 and CDR2 sequences are MNHNS and SASEGT. This CDR3 region has 13 residues. The V gene is TRBV6-1, the J gene TRBJ1-1, with 8 bases fitting TRBD1. This receptor was taken from a human patient who received an intestinal transplant, so some T cells may come from the graft donor. The specimen comprised ileum tissue, sampled around 340 days after intestinal transplantation. For the CDR3, the DNA is TGTGCCAGCCCCACAGGGGGTAACACTGAAGCTTTCTTT. This sequence encodes CASPTGGNTEAFF.